The clone carrying this T cell receptor beta chain was seen only once. As yet, its antigen is unknown. CDR1 is LGHNA and CDR2 is YNFKEQ in the germline V gene. The CDR3 loop spans 15 amino acids. Trimming cost V 0 bases and J 0 bases, with 9 bases left between them. Time point specified: week 47, end of study. All doses held 300 ug of mutant IDH1 20-mer peptide, with topical imiquimod. The data stem from a study of a mutant IDH1 vaccine in newly diagnosed glioma. Study overall: Treatment recipients were around 62% male and about 40% female, and their mean age was roughly 40 years. General study findings and limits: No link was apparently found between pseudoprogression and changes in top peripheral T cell clonotypes.

Generated by immunoSEQ multiplex PCR, the TCRdb table keeps only in-frame clones and is missing some. The repertoire has 77,000 or so clones, around four fifths of them found once; the top ten carry more than 5%. This receptor was obtained from a man in his forties with glioma. The sequencing used PBMCs, collected from a glioma patient whose treatment included an IDH1 peptide vaccine. This chain connects TRBV4-2 to TRBJ2-7; D is undetermined. CDR3 amino acids: CASSQDAAASYEQYF. The CDR3 nucleotides are TGTGCCAGCAGCCAAGATGCGGCAGCCTCCTACGAGCAGTACTTC.